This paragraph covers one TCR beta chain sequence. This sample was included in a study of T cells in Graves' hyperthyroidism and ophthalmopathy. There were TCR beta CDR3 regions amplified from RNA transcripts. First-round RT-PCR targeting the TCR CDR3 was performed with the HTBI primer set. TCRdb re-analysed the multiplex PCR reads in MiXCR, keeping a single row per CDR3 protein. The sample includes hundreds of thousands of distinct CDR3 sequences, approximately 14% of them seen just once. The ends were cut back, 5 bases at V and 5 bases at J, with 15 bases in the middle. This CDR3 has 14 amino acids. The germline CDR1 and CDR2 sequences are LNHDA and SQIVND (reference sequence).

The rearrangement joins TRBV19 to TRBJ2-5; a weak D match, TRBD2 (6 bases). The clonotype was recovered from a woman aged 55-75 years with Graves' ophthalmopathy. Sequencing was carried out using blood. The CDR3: CASSQTRTSETQYF. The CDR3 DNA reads TGTGCCAGTAGTCAGACTAGGACCTCTGAGACCCAGTACTTC.